This TCR beta chain derives from a study of neoadjuvant anti-PD-1 for oral cavity cancer. Across the study: Non-progressing patients received a fourth nivolumab dose near day 43, then surgery on days 50-56.

There are 17 residues in the CDR3. Trimming removed 0 bases at V and 5 bases at J, with 14 bases between. CDR1 and CDR2 (germline): MGHRA, YSYEKL. A note on this clone: Its antigen is unidentified.

Data came from immunoSEQ multiplex PCR; TCRdb stores just in-frame clones and leaves some out. The sample holds approximately 67,000 clones, about 86% seen once. Stage II-IVA oral cavity squamous cell carcinoma was new and untreated by systemic or radiation therapy. Study results and limitations: TCR analyses covered only a few patients per response group. Treg/Th17 ratio rose with pretreatment blood and fell with post-treatment tumor TCRbeta clonality.

The receptor was derived from a person aged 35-79 years with oral cavity squamous cell carcinoma. The starting material was PBMCs, obtained before nivolumab (anti-PD-1) treatment. V usage is TRBV4-1 and J usage is TRBJ1-6; possibly TRBD1 for D (6 bases). The CDR3: CASSQEGGVGNNSPLHF. In DNA, the CDR3 is TGCGCCAGCAGCCAAGAAGGGGGTGTGGGTAATAATTCACCCCTCCACTTT.